A single sample is the source of the 30 T cell receptor beta chains below, sequenced in a study of T cell repertoires in ileal Crohn's disease. Sequencing was performed with immunoSEQ multiplex PCR; in TCRdb, only in-frame clones are kept and a portion is missing. Of about 8,000 clones in the sample, 85% were seen once. Sample time point: inflamed ileum from the surgical specimen. Input material: ileal tissue. The receptors originated from an adult with Crohn's disease.

The chain carries TRBV12-5 and TRBJ2-2; no definite D call. Germline CDR1 LGHNT, CDR2 FRNRAP. The V end lost 7 bases, the J end lost 3 bases, and 6 bases lay between the germline ends. This CDR3 has 12 amino acids. The CDR3 sequence is CASAIDTGELFF. CDR3 DNA: TGTGCTAGTGCCATAGACACCGGGGAGCTGTTTTTT.

The CDR3 loop is CASSWRTGAPLPEYF. The CDR3 coding sequence is TGTGCCAGCAGCTGGAGGACAGGGGCCCCCCTTCCCGAGTACTTC. The rearrangement joins TRBV5-5 to TRBJ2-5; TRBD1 matches at 9 bases. V dropped 3 bases and J dropped 12; count of bases not matched to a gene: 15. CDR1 SGHKS and CDR2 YYEKEE come from the germline V gene (reference sequence). CDR3 size: 15 residues.

This clone was observed a handful of times. This chain uses TRBV10-3 with TRBJ2-2, with 10 bases that match TRBD2. Germline lookup yields CDR1 ENHRY and CDR2 SYGVKD. This CDR3 has 15 amino acids. J gave up 5 bases and V 10 bases, and 10 bases lay outside the gene matches. The CDR3 loop is CASGTSGEGTGELFF. Written as DNA, the CDR3 is TGTGCCAGCGGAACTAGCGGGGAGGGGACCGGGGAGCTGTTTTTT.

This clone has only one observation. The chain joins TRBV6-6 to TRBJ2-7; D is ambiguous. The CDR3 extends over 12 amino acids. V was cut by 6 bases and J by 6 bases, with 12 bases left in between. Germline V lookup: CDR1 MNHNY, CDR2 SVGAGI (reference sequence). The CDR3 region is CASSPLAVEQYF. In DNA, the CDR3 is TGTGCCAGCAGCCCCTTGGCGGTCGAGCAGTACTTC.

The V and J genes are TRBV5-1 and TRBJ1-2; no clear D gene. The CDR3 length is 14 residues. The V end was cut by 4 bases, the J end by 2 bases, with 12 bases between. CDR1 SGHRS and CDR2 YFSETQ come from the germline V gene. The CDR3 DNA sequence: TGCGCCAGCAGCCAGCTCGGAGGAAACTATGGCTACACCTTC. Translation: CASSQLGGNYGYTF.

This sequence joins TRBV9 and TRBJ2-1; 9 nucleotides align to TRBD2. The length of the CDR3 is 15 residues. Trimming took 4 bases from V and 3 from J; bases not matched to a gene: 5. Germline V lookup: CDR1 SGDLS, CDR2 YYNGEE. The CDR3 is CASSKRLADYNEQFF. The CDR3 DNA reads TGTGCCAGCAGCAAACGACTAGCGGACTACAATGAGCAGTTCTTC. The entire variable domain, with the rest obtained from reference TRBV9 and TRBJ2-1, is as follows: DSGVTQTPKHLITATGQRVTLRCSPRSGDLSVYWYQQSLDQGLQFLIQYYNGEERAKGNILERFSAQQFPDLHSELNLSSLELGDSALYFCASSKRLADYNEQFFGPGTRLTVL.

The rearrangement links TRBV6-4 to TRBJ2-6, with a possible D match to TRBD1 (6 bases). V lost 6 bases and J 4 bases, leaving 13 bases between the germline ends. From germline, CDR1 is MRHNA and CDR2 SNTAGT. This CDR3 comprises 15 residues. CDR3 sequence: CASSRGTSGANVLTF. The CDR3 DNA reads as TGTGCCAGCAGCCGAGGGACATCCGGGGCCAACGTCCTGACTTTC.

The rearrangement uses TRBV14 and TRBJ2-7; D ambiguous. Germline V gene data show CDR1 as SGHDN and CDR2 as FVKESK. This CDR3 is 16 amino acids long. Trimming removed 0 bases at V and 6 bases at J, with 18 bases between. CDR3 DNA: TGTGCCAGCAGCCAAGATTTGGGTACCCTAGTCGGCGAGCAGTACTTC. The encoded protein is CASSQDLGTLVGEQYF. The variable domain in full, completed from reference TRBV14 and TRBJ2-7, reads EAGVTQFPSHSVIEKGQTVTLRCDPISGHDNLYWYRRVMGKEIKFLLHFVKESKQDESGMPNNRFLAERTGGTYSTLKVQPAELEDSGVYFCASSQDLGTLVGEQYFGPGTRLTVT.

The CDR3, as DNA: TGTGCCAGCAGCCTGGGAGGGTCACTTCGGGGGGAGCAGTACTTC. Its translation: CASSLGGSLRGEQYF. The chain uses TRBV5-5 and TRBJ2-7; TRBD2 matches at 7 bases. Germline lookup yields CDR1 SGHKS and CDR2 YYEKEE (reference sequence). V shed 4 bases, J shed 7 bases, and the junction held 14 bases outside the gene matches. This CDR3 has 15 amino acids.

V usage is TRBV10-3 and J usage is TRBJ2-7, with D tentatively TRBD2 (6 bases). CDR1 and CDR2 from the germline V gene are ENHRY and SYGVKD. V was clipped by 8 bases and J by 2 bases, with 13 bases between them. This CDR3 has 13 amino acids. The CDR3 spells CAILRSGAYEQYF. Here the CDR3 DNA reads TGTGCCATCCTCAGGTCGGGGGCCTACGAGCAGTACTTC.

This chain joins TRBV10-3 and TRBJ2-1, with D possibly TRBD2 on 6 matching bases. This CDR3 region has 13 residues. CDR1 ENHRY and CDR2 SYGVKD come from the germline V gene. V lost 4 bases, J lost 9 bases, and 13 bases lay in between. CDR3 residues: CAISVAVGGEQFF. The CDR3 bases are TGTGCCATCAGTGTGGCGGTGGGAGGTGAGCAGTTCTTC.

The chain carries TRBV6-5 and TRBJ2-6, with unresolved D. CDR1 is MNHEY, CDR2 SVGAGI, per germline. Trimming cost V 5 bases and J 0 bases, with 8 bases left between them. The CDR3 runs 15 residues. This CDR3 is CASSGSHSGANVLTF. In DNA form, the CDR3 reads TGTGCCAGCAGTGGCAGTCACTCTGGGGCCAACGTCCTGACTTTC.

The V gene is TRBV10-3, the J gene TRBJ1-5; the D gene is possibly TRBD1 (5 bases). Trimming pared 4 bases from V and 7 bases from J, leaving 14 bases between. Germline assignment: CDR1 ENHRY and CDR2 SYGVKD. There are 14 residues in the CDR3. The CDR3 region is CAISGPGGDQPQHF. The CDR3 coding sequence is TGTGCCATCAGTGGGCCGGGGGGAGACCAGCCCCAGCATTTT.

This rearrangement joins TRBV14 to TRBJ2-1, with 8 bases fitting TRBD2. Germline CDR1 and CDR2: SGHDN and FVKESK. This CDR3 is built from 13 residues. With V trimmed by 0 bases and J by 15 bases, 7 bases remained unmatched. CDR3 DNA: TGTGCCAGCAGCCAAGATCGCAGCGGGAGAGGGTTCTTC. It codes for CASSQDRSGRGFF.

The chain recombines TRBV5-1 with TRBJ2-3; D gene uncertain. The CDR3 extends over 13 amino acids. Germline V lookup: CDR1 SGHRS, CDR2 YFSETQ. Between the trimmed V and J ends, which lost 2 bases and 4 bases, there was a span of 8 bases. The CDR3 protein is CASSFQAADTQYF. In DNA form, the CDR3 reads TGCGCCAGCAGCTTTCAGGCCGCAGATACGCAGTATTTT.

This chain connects TRBV27 to TRBJ2-7; a possible D gene is TRBD2 (5 bases). Germline CDR1 is MNHEY and CDR2 is SMNVEV (reference sequence). V lost 0 bases, J lost 0 bases, and 9 bases lay in between. The CDR3 is made up of 15 amino acids. Here the CDR3 DNA reads TGTGCCAGCAGTTTATCGGAGGTGAGCTCCTACGAGCAGTACTTC. It is translated as CASSLSEVSSYEQYF.

In its sample, this clone is hyperexpanded (1% or more). V usage is TRBV28 and J usage is TRBJ2-7; 9 positions agree with TRBD2. This CDR3 is built from 14 residues. V lost 3 bases and J lost 6; bases outside the gene matches: 6. CDR1 MDHEN and CDR2 SYDVKM come from the germline V gene. The CDR3 coding sequence is TGTGCCAGCAGTTTGGCTAGCGGGATGTCCGAGCAGTACTTC. This translates into CASSLASGMSEQYF.

The chain couples TRBV28 to TRBJ1-1, with D unclear. The CDR3 loop spans 14 amino acids. Trimming pared 7 bases from V and 1 base from J, leaving 13 bases between. From germline, CDR1 is MDHEN and CDR2 SYDVKM. The CDR3 DNA follows: TGTGCCAGCACCGGATTCTCGGGGAACACTGAAGCTTTCTTT. Translating gives CASTGFSGNTEAFF.

The chain is built from TRBV28 and TRBJ1-1, with D tentatively TRBD1 (5 bases). CDR3 size: 12 residues. Germline V lookup: CDR1 MDHEN, CDR2 SYDVKM. The V gene lost 6 bases and the J gene lost 7 bases, with 12 bases spanning the gap. CDR3 bases: TGTGCCAGCAGAAAGGGTGGGGGTGAAGCTTTCTTT. It codes for CASRKGGGEAFF.

The V and J genes are TRBV2 and TRBJ1-2; no definite D call. The CDR3 loop spans 13 amino acids. CDR1 SNHLY and CDR2 FYNNEI come from the germline V gene. Trimming took off 2 bases at V and 8 bases at J, with 12 bases between the two ends. CDR3 loop: CASSESSGGGYTF. The CDR3 region has the DNA TGTGCCAGCAGTGAATCGTCCGGAGGGGGCTACACCTTC. The full variable domain, in which reference TRBV2 and TRBJ1-2 provide the parts outside the CDR3, is EPEVTQTPSHQVTQMGQEVILRCVPISNHLYFYWYRQILGQKVEFLVSFYNNEISEKSEIFDDQFSVERPDGSNFTLKIRSTKLEDSAMYFCASSESSGGGYTFGSGTRLTVV.

The chain combines TRBV19 with TRBJ1-2; D gene unclear. The length of the CDR3 is 14 residues. CDR1 is LNHDA and CDR2 is SQIVND in the germline V gene (reference sequence). Deletions cut 6 bases from V and 0 bases from J, with 11 bases between. CDR3: CASRIGVSNYGYTF. DNA of the CDR3: TGTGCCAGTAGAATCGGGGTTTCTAACTATGGCTACACCTTC.

The gene calls are TRBV15 and TRBJ2-1; unclear D gene. V was clipped by 3 bases and J by 8 bases, with 23 bases between them. Germline CDR1 reads LNHNV; CDR2 reads YYDKDF (reference sequence). This CDR3 spans 17 amino acids. The CDR3, as DNA: TGTGCCACCAGCAGCAATAACCGGGTAAGTGTCGGACATGAGCAGTTCTTC. Translated: CATSSNNRVSVGHEQFF. Full variable domain (missing parts from reference TRBV15 and TRBJ2-1): DAMVIQNPRYQVTQFGKPVTLSCSQTLNHNVMYWYQQKSSQAPKLLFHYYDKDFNNEADTPDNFQSRRPNTSFCFLDIRSPGLGDTAMYLCATSSNNRVSVGHEQFFGPGTRLTVL.

This clone was found a few times. V is TRBV5-1 and J is TRBJ2-7; D gene uncertain. The CDR3 runs 14 residues. Trimming removed 0 bases from V and 7 bases from J, with 14 bases in between. Germline V gives CDR1 SGHRS, CDR2 YFSETQ. CDR3 amino acids: CASSLVLGSEEQYF. The CDR3, as DNA: TGCGCCAGCAGCTTGGTATTGGGATCTGAGGAGCAGTACTTC.

The V and J genes are TRBV21-1 and TRBJ2-5. TRBV21-1 is flagged as a pseudogene. The CDR3 has 16 residues. The CDR3, as DNA: TGTGCCAGCAGCAAAATGGAAGGGCCCGACCAAGAGACCCAGTACTTC. Its protein product is CASSKMEGPDQETQYF.

The chain combines TRBV6-1 with TRBJ1-1; D gene unclear. Germline CDR1 is MNHNS and CDR2 is SASEGT. V was pared by 10 bases and J by 11 bases, with 11 bases between. CDR3 size: 9 residues. This CDR3 is CATRSGAFF. The CDR3 DNA reads as TGTGCCACAAGGAGTGGGGCTTTCTTT.

This chain links TRBV30 with TRBJ2-3; D call uncertain. CDR3 size: 11 residues. Germline values: CDR1 GTSNPN, CDR2 SVGIG (reference sequence). The V end lost 7 bases, the J end lost 6 bases, and 11 bases lay between the germline ends. As DNA, the CDR3 is TGTGCCTACGTAGGAGAGGATACGCAGTATTTT. It encodes CAYVGEDTQYF.

This chain uses TRBV6-5 with TRBJ2-5; D remains unclear. CDR1 and CDR2 (germline): MNHEY, SVGAGI. The CDR3 length is 12 residues. V was pared by 6 bases and J by 4 bases, with 9 bases between. This CDR3 is CASRSDAETQYF. The CDR3 nucleotides read TGTGCCAGCAGGTCGGACGCAGAGACCCAGTACTTC.

The chain has TRBV7-6 and TRBJ1-6; D gene unclear. Per germline, CDR1 SGHVS and CDR2 FNYEAQ. The V end was cut by 4 bases, the J end by 9 bases, with 13 bases between. The CDR3 is made up of 14 amino acids. CDR3 nucleotide sequence: TGTGCCAGCAGCTCATCGGCAGCGGGTTCACCCCTCCACTTT. This gives the protein CASSSSAAGSPLHF.

The chain joins TRBV6-4 to TRBJ1-2; TRBD1 is a possible D gene (6 bases). The germline V gene encodes CDR1 MRHNA and CDR2 SNTAGT. V dropped 2 bases and J dropped 8 bases, with 12 bases sitting between them. The CDR3 length is 13 residues. This CDR3 is CASSDRGRLGYTF. The DNA of the CDR3 is TGTGCCAGCAGTGACCGGGGGCGCTTAGGCTACACCTTC.

V is TRBV9 and J is TRBJ2-5, with TRBD2 identical over 14 bases. Germline V gene data show CDR1 as SGDLS and CDR2 as YYNGEE. The CDR3 is 18 residues long. Germline trimming cut 3 bases from V and 5 bases from J; bases unmatched to any gene: 12. The DNA for the CDR3 is TGTGCCAGCAGCGGCTACTCCGGGACTAGCGGGGGAAAGGAGACCCAGTACTTC. This translates into CASSGYSGTSGGKETQYF.